This TCR beta chain is drawn from a study of Ad26.COV2.S vaccination and SARS-CoV-2 variants. Generated by immunoSEQ multiplex PCR, the TCRdb table keeps only in-frame clones and is missing some. The repertoire holds 440,000 or so clones, with less than 95% as singletons. With 4 bases clipped from V and 3 bases from J, the junction kept 12 bases outside the gene matches. Germline values: CDR1 SGHRS, CDR2 YFSETQ. This CDR3 has 17 residues. Study outcomes and limitations: Post-vaccination breadth of spike-specific CD8+ and CD4+ T cell responses was reportedly substantial.

Treatment in this sample: around 19 received Ad26.COV2.S at low or high dose, single or two shots; several received placebo; per-sample allocation not given. Specimens were obtained on day 63 following the first vaccine or placebo injection. Worth noting for this clone: Its antigen is undetermined.

This sequence joins TRBV5-1 and TRBJ2-3, with 9 bases identical to TRBD1. The sequence came from a person between 18 and 65 years old who received the Ad26.COV2.S COVID-19 vaccine or a placebo. The sample here was peripheral blood, taken in a trial of Ad26.COV2.S vaccine versus placebo. CDR3 in DNA: TGCGCCAGCAGCCCGGCGGTAGGGACAGGGTGGACAGATACGCAGTATTTT. Translated: CASSPAVGTGWTDTQYF.